The source of this TCR beta chain is a study of cytomegalovirus exposure and HLA in healthy donors. The V end was cut by 3 bases, the J end by 5 bases, with 15 bases between. Germline V gene sequence: CDR1 SGHNT, CDR2 YYREEE (reference sequence). The CDR3 runs 15 residues. Amplification used 60 Vbeta primers and 13 Jbeta primers. Method: immunoSEQ multiplex PCR; TCRdb's copy keeps in-frame clones and lacks some. The sample contains about 160,000 clones, around 74% of which appear only once. The clonotype comes from a woman in her thirties in good health and CMV-seronegative. The source material was PBMCs. V and J are TRBV5-4 and TRBJ2-1, with D tentatively TRBD2 (5 bases). The CDR3 loop reads CASSYPGSAHNEQFF. The CDR3 DNA follows: TGTGCCAGCAGCTATCCGGGATCGGCGCACAATGAGCAGTTCTTC.